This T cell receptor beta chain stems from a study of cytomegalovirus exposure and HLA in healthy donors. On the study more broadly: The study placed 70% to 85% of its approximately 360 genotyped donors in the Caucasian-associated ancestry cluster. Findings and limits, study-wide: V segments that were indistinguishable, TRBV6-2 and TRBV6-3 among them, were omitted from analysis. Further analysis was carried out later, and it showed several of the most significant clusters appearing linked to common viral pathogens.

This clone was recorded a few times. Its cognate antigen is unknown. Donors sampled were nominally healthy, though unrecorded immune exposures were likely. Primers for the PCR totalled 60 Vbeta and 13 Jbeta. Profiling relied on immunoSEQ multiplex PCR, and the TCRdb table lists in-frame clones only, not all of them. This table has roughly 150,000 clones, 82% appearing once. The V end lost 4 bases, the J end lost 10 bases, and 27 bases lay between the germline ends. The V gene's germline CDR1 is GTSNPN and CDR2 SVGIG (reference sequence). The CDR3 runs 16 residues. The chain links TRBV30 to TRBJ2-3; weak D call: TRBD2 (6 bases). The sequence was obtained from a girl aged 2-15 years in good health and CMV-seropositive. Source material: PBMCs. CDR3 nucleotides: TGTGCCTGGACAAAATTGGCTATCCTAGCGAGGAGGGCGCAGTATTTT. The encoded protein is CAWTKLAILARRAQYF.